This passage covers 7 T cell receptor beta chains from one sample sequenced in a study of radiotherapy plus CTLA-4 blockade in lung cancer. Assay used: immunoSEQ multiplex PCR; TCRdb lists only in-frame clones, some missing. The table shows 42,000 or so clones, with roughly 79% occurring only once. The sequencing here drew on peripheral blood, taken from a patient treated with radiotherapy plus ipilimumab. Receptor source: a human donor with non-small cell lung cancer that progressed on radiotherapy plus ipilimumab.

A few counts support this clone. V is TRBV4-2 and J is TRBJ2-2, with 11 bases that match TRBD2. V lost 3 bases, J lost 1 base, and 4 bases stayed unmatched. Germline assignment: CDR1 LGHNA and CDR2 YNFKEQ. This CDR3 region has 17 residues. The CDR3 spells CASSQFLAGGNTGELFF. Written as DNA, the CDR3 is TGTGCCAGCAGCCAGTTTCTAGCGGGGGGGAACACCGGGGAGCTGTTTTTT.

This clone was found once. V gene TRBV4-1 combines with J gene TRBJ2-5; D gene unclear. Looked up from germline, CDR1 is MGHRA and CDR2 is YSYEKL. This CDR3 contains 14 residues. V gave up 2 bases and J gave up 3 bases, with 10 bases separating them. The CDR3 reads CASSQPGQEETQYF. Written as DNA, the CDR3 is TGCGCCAGCAGCCAACCAGGCCAAGAAGAGACCCAGTACTTC.

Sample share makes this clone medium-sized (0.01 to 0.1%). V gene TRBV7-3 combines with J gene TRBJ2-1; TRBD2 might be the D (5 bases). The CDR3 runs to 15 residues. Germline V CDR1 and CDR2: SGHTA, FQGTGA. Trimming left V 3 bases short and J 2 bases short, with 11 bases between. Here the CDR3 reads CASSFEGGAYNEQFF. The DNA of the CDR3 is TGTGCCAGCAGCTTTGAGGGCGGAGCCTACAATGAGCAGTTCTTC.

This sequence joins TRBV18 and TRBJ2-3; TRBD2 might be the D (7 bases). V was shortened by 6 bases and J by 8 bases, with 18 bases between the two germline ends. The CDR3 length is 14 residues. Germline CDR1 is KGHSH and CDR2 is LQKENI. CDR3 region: CASSTRGGFGTQYF. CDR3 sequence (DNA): TGTGCCAGCTCTACAAGGGGGGGCTTCGGTACGCAGTATTTT.

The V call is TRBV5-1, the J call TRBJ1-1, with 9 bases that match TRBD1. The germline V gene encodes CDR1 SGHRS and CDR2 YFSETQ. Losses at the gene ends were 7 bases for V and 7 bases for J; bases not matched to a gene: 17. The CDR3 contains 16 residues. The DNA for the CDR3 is TGCGCCAGCCGGTGGGACAGGGCCGGTAGGAACCTTGAAGCTTTCTTT. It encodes CASRWDRAGRNLEAFF.

The CDR3 DNA is TGCAGCGTTGAGGGCCTTAGCACAGATACGCAGTATTTT. This gives the protein CSVEGLSTDTQYF. This sequence joins TRBV29-1 and TRBJ2-3; D gene ambiguous. Trimming removed 3 bases at V and 0 bases at J, with 7 bases between. Germline V lookup: CDR1 SQVTM, CDR2 ANQGSEA. This CDR3 region has 13 residues.

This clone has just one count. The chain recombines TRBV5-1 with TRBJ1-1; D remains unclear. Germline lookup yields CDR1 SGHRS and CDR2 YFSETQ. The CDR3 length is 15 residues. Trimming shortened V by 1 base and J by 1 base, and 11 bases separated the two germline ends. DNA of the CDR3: TGCGCCAGCAGCTTGCCCCCCCCGGGGAACACTGAAGCTTTCTTT. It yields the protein CASSLPPPGNTEAFF.